Sequencing of this T cell receptor (beta chain) was carried out in a study of control samples from healthy donors and cancer patients. Using immunoSEQ multiplex PCR, the repertoire was profiled, and TCRdb retains in-frame clones only, with some absent. The sample contains roughly 38,000 clones, approximately 90% of which appear only once. The V end lost 5 bases, the J end lost 4 bases, and 8 bases lay between the germline ends. Germline V gene sequence: CDR1 SGHTA, CDR2 FQGNSA. The CDR3 has 12 amino acids. This sequence originates from a woman aged 50 to 60 in good health. The chain couples TRBV7-2 to TRBJ1-1, with D possibly being TRBD1 (6 bases). Sequenced material: blood. The CDR3: CASSRDITEAFF. In DNA, the CDR3 is TGTGCCAGCAGCCGGGACATCACTGAAGCTTTCTTT.